Sequencing of this T cell receptor beta chain was carried out in a study of T cells in Graves' hyperthyroidism and ophthalmopathy. Study conclusions and caveats: Most expanded thyroid clonotypes above 0.001 recurred in blood. From stable hyperthyroidism, ophthalmopathy was separated by a 13 V-J model.

V was trimmed by 5 bases and J by 5 bases, leaving 12 bases between them. Germline V gene data show CDR1 as LNHNV and CDR2 as YYDKDF (reference sequence). The CDR3 sequence is 13 residues long. The investigators amplified TCR beta CDR3 regions from RNA transcripts. The HTBI set primed first-round TCR CDR3 RT-PCR. TCRdb redid the calling of the multiplex PCR reads with MiXCR, one entry per CDR3 protein. The sample has 450,000 to 650,000 distinct CDR3 sequences; less than 25% are singletons. The study excluded patients with uncontrolled infection, other autoimmune disease, pregnancy or lactation. The authors took PBMCs from over 8.5 ml fresh peripheral blood. As concerns this clonotype: Its cognate antigen is unknown.

This rearrangement joins TRBV15 to TRBJ1-2, with D unclear. The source material was blood. The TCR originated in a man between 18 and 35 years old with Graves' hyperthyroidism. The chain's CDR3 is CATSHELGYGYTF. DNA for the CDR3: TGTGCCACCAGCCACGAACTGGGGTATGGCTACACCTTC.